This passage covers 12 T cell receptor beta chains from one sample sequenced in a study of radiotherapy plus CTLA-4 blockade in lung cancer. Some clones are missing from TCRdb's copy, which holds only in-frame ones; the method was immunoSEQ multiplex PCR. This table holds about 54,000 clones, approximately 79% found once. This sample comprised peripheral blood, obtained from a patient treated with radiotherapy plus ipilimumab. These receptors were obtained from a human donor with non-small cell lung cancer who had a partial response to radiotherapy plus ipilimumab.

The chain uses TRBV5-4 and TRBJ1-4; D ambiguous. Between the trimmed V and J ends, which lost 2 bases and 1 base, there was a span of 12 bases. Germline V CDR1 and CDR2: SGHNT, YYREEE (reference sequence). CDR3 length: 16 amino acids. The CDR3 DNA reads as TGTGCCAGCAGCTTCCGCGGGCGGGTAACTAATGAAAAACTGTTTTTT. Protein sequence: CASSFRGRVTNEKLFF.

The sample holds one count of this clone. The chain carries TRBV29-1 and TRBJ2-2; tentative D call: TRBD1 (6 bases). Per germline, CDR1 SQVTM and CDR2 ANQGSEA. With 7 bases removed from V and 0 bases from J, the gap between germline ends came to 9 bases. The CDR3 totals 13 residues. CDR3 sequence (DNA): TGCAGCGGGGACATATCGAACACCGGGGAGCTGTTTTTT. Translation: CSGDISNTGELFF.

V usage is TRBV5-1 and J usage is TRBJ2-7, with 8 bases matching TRBD2. Germline V gene data show CDR1 as SGHRS and CDR2 as YFSETQ. Trimming removed 2 bases from V and 0 bases from J; junction bases left unmatched: 4. This CDR3 spans 15 amino acids. CDR3 residues: CASSFSGAPSYEQYF. For the CDR3, the DNA is TGCGCCAGCAGCTTTAGCGGGGCTCCCTCCTACGAGCAGTACTTC.

This clone appeared a few times. This chain links TRBV6-5 with TRBJ1-6; D may be TRBD1 (5 bases). V lost 6 bases and J 5 bases, leaving 11 bases between the germline ends. CDR3 length: 14 residues. Per germline, CDR1 MNHEY and CDR2 SVGAGI. The CDR3 here is CASRGEADNSPLHF. The DNA for the CDR3 is TGTGCCAGCAGGGGGGAGGCTGATAATTCACCCCTCCACTTT.

The chain has TRBV5-6 and TRBJ1-6, with D perhaps TRBD1 (6 bases). Germline lookup yields CDR1 SGHDT and CDR2 YYEEEE. The CDR3 consists of 17 residues. Trimming cost V 1 base and J 0 bases, with 11 bases left between them. CDR3 amino acids: CASSLWTESSYNSPLHF. The CDR3 DNA follows: TGTGCCAGCAGCTTGTGGACAGAGAGCTCCTATAATTCACCCCTCCACTTT.

The chain recombines TRBV15 with TRBJ1-4; unclear D gene. With 1 base removed from V and 7 bases from J, the gap between germline ends came to 13 bases. CDR3 length: 15 residues. Germline-derived CDR1 and CDR2 are LNHNV and YYDKDF (reference sequence). The CDR3 loop reads CATSRVGSSSEKLFF. The CDR3 DNA reads TGTGCCACCAGCAGAGTGGGGTCTAGCAGTGAAAAACTGTTTTTT.

V and J are TRBV13 and TRBJ2-1; a possible D gene is TRBD1 (5 bases). Trimming took off 5 bases at V and 2 bases at J, with 10 bases between the two ends. Germline CDR1 and CDR2: PRHDT and FYEKMQ (reference sequence). The CDR3 runs to 14 residues. The CDR3 here is CASSLDSTYNEQFF. CDR3 in DNA: TGTGCCAGCAGCCTTGACAGTACCTACAATGAGCAGTTCTTC.

This clone has a single count. The rearrangement links TRBV29-1 to TRBJ2-3; D perhaps matches TRBD1 (6 bases). Between the trimmed V and J ends, which lost 6 bases and 2 bases, there was a span of 18 bases. Germline V gene sequence: CDR1 SQVTM, CDR2 ANQGSEA. This CDR3 has 15 residues. The CDR3 coding sequence is TGCAGCGTGAGTACAGGGCCGTCCAACACAGATACGCAGTATTTT. As protein: CSVSTGPSNTDTQYF.

This chain connects TRBV5-1 to TRBJ2-5, with 8 bases that match TRBD2. The CDR3 runs to 16 residues. Germline V CDR1 and CDR2: SGHRS, YFSETQ. V was clipped by 0 bases and J by 3 bases; unmatched bases: 7. In DNA form, the CDR3 reads TGCGCCAGCAGCTTGGATACGGGGGGGCCCAAAGAGACCCAGTACTTC. It codes for CASSLDTGGPKETQYF.

The chain links TRBV4-2 to TRBJ2-7, with TRBD2 matching over 10 bases. The trim removed 6 bases at V and 3 bases at J, leaving 8 bases unmatched. Per the germline V gene, CDR1 is LGHNA and CDR2 is YNFKEQ. CDR3 length: 15 amino acids. The CDR3 reads CASSSTTSGNYEQYF. The CDR3 region has the DNA TGTGCCAGCAGTTCAACTACTAGCGGGAACTACGAGCAGTACTTC.

V and J are TRBV28 and TRBJ1-2; maybe TRBD1 (5 bases). Trimming took off 5 bases at V and 8 bases at J, with 12 bases between the two ends. The germline gives CDR1 MDHEN, CDR2 SYDVKM. This CDR3 contains 12 residues. The CDR3 protein is CASSPRQRGYTF. Here the CDR3 DNA reads TGTGCCAGCAGTCCCCGACAGAGAGGCTACACCTTC.

V gene TRBV28 combines with J gene TRBJ2-5, with 13 bases identical to TRBD2. The length of the CDR3 is 17 residues. With V trimmed by 2 bases and J by 2 bases, 5 bases remained unmatched. CDR1 is MDHEN and CDR2 is SYDVKM in the germline V gene. For the CDR3, the DNA is TGTGCCAGCAGTTTAGCAAGACTAGCGGGGGGACAAGAGACCCAGTACTTC. Protein: CASSLARLAGGQETQYF.